The entry that follows covers one T cell receptor (beta chain) sequence. The antigen is not known. This sample was included in a study of T-cell memory formation after mild COVID-19. On the study more broadly: TCR clusters were mostly confined to one donor each. Study findings and constraints: Of the contracting clones, CD4+ ones lay mainly in CM and EM, and CD8+ ones in EMRA. Clones that got smaller from day 15 to 85 had even CD4/CD8, while clones growing later tipped toward CD4+.

Germline loops: CDR1 SGHAT, CDR2 FQNNGV. J lost 0 bases, V lost 4 bases, and 14 bases had no gene match. The CDR3 is 20 amino acids. Amplification by 5'RACE using constant-segment primers produced TCR alpha and TCR beta cDNA libraries that carried sample barcodes and UMIs. TCRdb itself ran the 5' RACE reads through MiXCR, one entry per CDR3 protein. The table records about 400,000 distinct CDR3 sequences, 20% to 30% of them present only once. Sequencing was performed on PBMCs or a T cell subset sorted from them (not recorded which). The chain joins TRBV11-2 to TRBJ2-2; 10 bases agree with TRBD2. This receptor was obtained from an adult woman who had mild COVID-19 (a few samples of this study predate the infection). Cell type and time point are not known. CDR3 amino acids: CASSSPTLASGGTNTGELFF. CDR3 DNA sequence: TGTGCCAGCAGCTCCCCTACTTTGGCTAGCGGGGGAACGAACACCGGGGAGCTGTTTTTT.